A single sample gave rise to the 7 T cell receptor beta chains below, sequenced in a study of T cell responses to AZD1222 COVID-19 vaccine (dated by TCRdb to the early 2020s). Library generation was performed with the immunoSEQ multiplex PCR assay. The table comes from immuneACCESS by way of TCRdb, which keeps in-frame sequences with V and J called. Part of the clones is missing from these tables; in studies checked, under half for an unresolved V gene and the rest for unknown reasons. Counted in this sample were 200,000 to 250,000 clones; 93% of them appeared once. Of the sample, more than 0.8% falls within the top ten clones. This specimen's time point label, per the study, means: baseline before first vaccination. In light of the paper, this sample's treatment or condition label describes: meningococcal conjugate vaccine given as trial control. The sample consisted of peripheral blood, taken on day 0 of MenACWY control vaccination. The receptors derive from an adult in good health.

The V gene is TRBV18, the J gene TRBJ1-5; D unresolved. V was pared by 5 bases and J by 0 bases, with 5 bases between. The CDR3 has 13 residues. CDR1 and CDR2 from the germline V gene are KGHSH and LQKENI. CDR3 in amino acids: CASSVGSNQPQHF. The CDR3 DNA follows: TGTGCCAGCTCAGTTGGTAGCAATCAGCCCCAGCATTTT.

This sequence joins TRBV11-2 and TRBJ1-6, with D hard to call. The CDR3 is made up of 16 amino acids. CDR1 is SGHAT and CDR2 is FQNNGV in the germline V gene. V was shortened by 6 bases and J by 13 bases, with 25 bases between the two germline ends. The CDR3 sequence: CASSEYGRPGGSPLHF. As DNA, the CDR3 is TGTGCCAGCAGTGAATACGGGCGGCCGGGAGGCTCGCCCCTCCACTTT.

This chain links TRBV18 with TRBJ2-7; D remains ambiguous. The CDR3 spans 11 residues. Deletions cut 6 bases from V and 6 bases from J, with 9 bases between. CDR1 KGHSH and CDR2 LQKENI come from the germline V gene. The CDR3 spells CASSTSGEQYF. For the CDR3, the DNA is TGTGCCAGCTCTACCTCGGGCGAGCAGTACTTC.

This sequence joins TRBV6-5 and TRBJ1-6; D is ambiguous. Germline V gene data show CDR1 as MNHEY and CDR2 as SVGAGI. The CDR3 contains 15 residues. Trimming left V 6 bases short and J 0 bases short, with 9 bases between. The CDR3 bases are TGTGCCAGCAGATCCCAGTACTCCTATAATTCACCCCTCCACTTT. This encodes CASRSQYSYNSPLHF.

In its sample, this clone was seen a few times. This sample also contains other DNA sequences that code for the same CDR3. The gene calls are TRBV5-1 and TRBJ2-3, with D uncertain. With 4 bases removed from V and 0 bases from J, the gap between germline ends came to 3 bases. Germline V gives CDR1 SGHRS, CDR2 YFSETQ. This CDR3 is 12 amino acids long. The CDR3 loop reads CASSPSTDTQYF. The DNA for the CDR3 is TGCGCCAGCAGCCCAAGCACAGATACGCAGTATTTT.

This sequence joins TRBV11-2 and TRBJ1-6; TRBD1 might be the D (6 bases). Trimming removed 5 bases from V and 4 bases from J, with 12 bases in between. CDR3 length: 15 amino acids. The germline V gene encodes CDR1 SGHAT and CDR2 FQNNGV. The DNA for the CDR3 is TGTGCCAGCAGCACAGGGCGTCGATATAATTCACCCCTCCACTTT. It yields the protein CASSTGRRYNSPLHF.

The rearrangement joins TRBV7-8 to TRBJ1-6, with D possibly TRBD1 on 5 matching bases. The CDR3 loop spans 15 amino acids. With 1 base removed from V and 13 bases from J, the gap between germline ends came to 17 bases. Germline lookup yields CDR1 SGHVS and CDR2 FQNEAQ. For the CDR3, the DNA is TGTGCCAGCAGCTTAGGGGGGGACGGGTTAGGGCCCCTCCACTTT. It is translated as CASSLGGDGLGPLHF.